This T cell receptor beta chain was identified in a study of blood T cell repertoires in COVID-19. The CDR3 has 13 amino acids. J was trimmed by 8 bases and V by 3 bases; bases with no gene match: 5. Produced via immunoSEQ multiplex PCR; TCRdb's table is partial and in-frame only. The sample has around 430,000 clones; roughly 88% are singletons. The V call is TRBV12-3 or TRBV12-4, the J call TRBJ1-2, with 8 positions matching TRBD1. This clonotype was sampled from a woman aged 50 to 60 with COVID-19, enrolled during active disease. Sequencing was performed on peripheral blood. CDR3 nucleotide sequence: TGTGCCAGCAGTTTTGGACAGGGTCACGGCTACACCTTC. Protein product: CASSFGQGHGYTF.